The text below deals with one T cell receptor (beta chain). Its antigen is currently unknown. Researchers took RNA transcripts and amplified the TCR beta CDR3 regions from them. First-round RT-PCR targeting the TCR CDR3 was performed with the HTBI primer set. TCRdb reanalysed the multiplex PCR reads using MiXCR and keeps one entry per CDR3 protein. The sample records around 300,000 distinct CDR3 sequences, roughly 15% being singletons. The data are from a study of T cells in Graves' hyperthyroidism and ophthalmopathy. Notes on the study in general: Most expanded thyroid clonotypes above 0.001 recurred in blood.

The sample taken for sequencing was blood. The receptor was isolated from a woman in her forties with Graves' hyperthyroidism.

Here the CDR3 reads CASSRGLTGNQPQHF. Here the CDR3 DNA reads TGTGCCAGCAGCCGAGGTCTGACAGGGAATCAGCCCCAGCATTTT. This rearrangement joins TRBV4-2 to TRBJ1-5; 7 nucleotides line up with TRBD1. The germline gives CDR1 LGHNA, CDR2 YNFKEQ. The CDR3 has 15 amino acids. V trimming: 4 bases; J trimming: 4 bases; junction bases outside the gene matches: 7.